These 21 T cell receptor beta chains originate from one sample sequenced in a study of T cell responses to AZD1222 COVID-19 vaccine. Clones were read by immunoSEQ multiplex PCR, and TCRdb kept only the in-frame ones, dropping some. The sample includes roughly 190,000 clones, over 80% of them seen just once. The sample in question was peripheral blood, obtained on day 0 of AZD1222 vaccination. Receptor source: an adult in good health.

The chain joins TRBV27 to TRBJ1-6; maybe TRBD1 (6 bases). The CDR3 spans 13 residues. CDR1 and CDR2 from the germline V gene are MNHEY and SMNVEV (reference sequence). Trimming shortened V by 8 bases and J by 9 bases, and 14 bases separated the two germline ends. The CDR3: CASWLDSLSPLHF. CDR3 nucleotide sequence: TGTGCCAGCTGGTTGGACAGCCTTTCACCCCTCCACTTT.

V and J are TRBV7-8 and TRBJ2-7; tentative D call: TRBD1 (6 bases). V was clipped by 5 bases and J by 2 bases, with 10 bases between them. CDR1 SGHVS and CDR2 FQNEAQ come from the germline V gene. This CDR3 comprises 13 residues. The CDR3 nucleotides read TGTGCCAGCAGCGTGGACAGCCCCTACGAGCAGTACTTC. It translates to CASSVDSPYEQYF.

The J gene is TRBJ1-6, the V gene TRBV11-2; D is unclear. The CDR3 extends over 14 amino acids. Per the germline V gene, CDR1 is SGHAT and CDR2 is FQNNGV. V gave up 2 bases and J gave up 5 bases, with 7 bases separating them. CDR3 DNA sequence: TGTGCCAGCAGCTTACGGCCCGATAATTCACCCCTCCACTTT. Residues: CASSLRPDNSPLHF.

The rearrangement joins TRBV6-6 to TRBJ1-2, with 8 bases lining up with TRBD1. V trimming: 2 bases; J trimming: 8 bases; junction bases outside the gene matches: 4. Germline-derived CDR1 and CDR2 are MNHNY and SVGAGI (reference sequence). CDR3 size: 13 residues. CDR3 sequence (DNA): TGTGCCAGCAGTTACCCCCGACAGGGGGGCTACACCTTC. It is translated as CASSYPRQGGYTF.

The CDR3 nucleotides are TGCGCCAGCAGTCCGGGACAGGTAAGGAATGAGCAGTTCTTC. It encodes CASSPGQVRNEQFF. The V and J genes are TRBV5-1 and TRBJ2-1; 8 bases line up with TRBD1. Germline CDR1 reads SGHRS; CDR2 reads YFSETQ. With 5 bases clipped from V and 7 bases from J, the junction kept 8 bases outside the gene matches. The CDR3 loop spans 14 amino acids.

The chain links TRBV19 to TRBJ1-2; a possible D gene is TRBD1 (5 bases). V dropped 6 bases and J dropped 0 bases, with 14 bases sitting between them. The germline gives CDR1 LNHDA, CDR2 SQIVND (reference sequence). CDR3 length: 15 amino acids. CDR3 region: CASRQTQGANYGYTF. The CDR3 DNA sequence: TGTGCCAGTAGACAGACGCAGGGAGCTAACTATGGCTACACCTTC.

The J gene is TRBJ2-6, the V gene TRBV14; D call uncertain. Germline V gene data show CDR1 as SGHDN and CDR2 as FVKESK. V shed 4 bases and J shed 0 bases, with 10 bases lying between them. CDR3 length: 16 amino acids. In DNA, the CDR3 is TGTGCCAGCAGCCGAGGAACAGTCTCTGGGGCCAACGTCCTGACTTTC. Translated: CASSRGTVSGANVLTF.

This chain connects TRBV2 to TRBJ2-5; 10 nucleotides match TRBD1. This CDR3 has 15 residues. J lost 4 bases, V lost 1 base, and 3 bases had no gene match. Germline loops: CDR1 SNHLY, CDR2 FYNNEI. In nucleotides, the CDR3 is TGTGCCAGCAGTGAAGGGACAGGGGGGGGAGAGACCCAGTACTTC. Amino acids: CASSEGTGGGETQYF.

A note on this clone: At one of its ends the junction is not consistent with the germline gene, which may arise from a read error. The chain is built from TRBV19 and TRBJ1-5; 9 bases agree with TRBD1. This CDR3 contains 14 residues. Looked up from germline, CDR1 is LNHDA and CDR2 is SQIVND (reference sequence). CDR3 in DNA: TGTGCCACCGAGGACAGGGGTAGCGATCAGCCCCAGCATTTT. Its translation: CATEDRGSDQPQHF.

The chain employs TRBV6-1 and TRBJ2-3, with TRBD2 matching over 10 bases. The germline V gene has CDR1 MNHNS and CDR2 SASEGT. The CDR3 is 15 amino acids. Trimming took 2 bases from V and 5 from J; bases not matched to a gene: 4. CDR3 nucleotide sequence: TGTGCCAGCAGTGAACGGTCTAGCGGGGGAGATACGCAGTATTTT. Protein product: CASSERSSGGDTQYF.

The rearrangement joins TRBV5-4 to TRBJ1-1; TRBD1 agrees at 9 bases. CDR1 SGHNT and CDR2 YYREEE come from the germline V gene (reference sequence). This CDR3 has 16 amino acids. V was clipped by 4 bases and J by 4 bases; unmatched bases: 11. The CDR3 DNA follows: TGTGCCAGCAGCACAACAGGGGGCGGATACGGCACTGAAGCTTTCTTT. Protein sequence: CASSTTGGGYGTEAFF. The complete variable domain, with remaining parts taken from reference TRBV5-4 and TRBJ1-1, reads ETGVTQSPTHLIKTRGQQVTLRCSSQSGHNTVSWYQQALGQGPQFIFQYYREEENGRGNFPPRFSGLQFPNYSSELNVNALELDDSALYLCASSTTGGGYGTEAFFGQGTRLTVV.

This sequence joins TRBV7-2 and TRBJ2-2, with D possibly TRBD1 on 5 matching bases. Between the trimmed V and J ends, which lost 5 bases and 4 bases, there was a span of 8 bases. Germline CDR1 and CDR2: SGHTA and FQGNSA. The CDR3 length is 13 residues. CDR3 nucleotide sequence: TGTGCCAGCAGCAAACAGGTCACCGGGGAGCTGTTTTTT. It is translated as CASSKQVTGELFF.

This chain links TRBV19 with TRBJ1-2; 8 bases align to TRBD1. CDR3 length equals 14 residues. Germline CDR1 LNHDA, CDR2 SQIVND (reference sequence). With 7 bases clipped from V and 6 bases from J, the junction kept 10 bases outside the gene matches. The CDR3 here is CASTQGAGSDGYTF. CDR3 DNA sequence: TGTGCCAGTACCCAGGGGGCAGGGAGCGATGGCTACACCTTC.

The chain employs TRBV7-9 and TRBJ2-1, with 8 positions matching TRBD2. CDR3 length: 14 amino acids. Germline V gene data show CDR1 as SEHNR and CDR2 as FQNEAQ (reference sequence). With V trimmed by 10 bases and J by 8 bases, 13 bases remained unmatched. The CDR3 here is CATRRGAGVDEQFF. CDR3 sequence (DNA): TGTGCCACCCGGCGGGGAGCGGGGGTGGATGAGCAGTTCTTC. The full variable domain, in which reference TRBV7-9 and TRBJ2-1 provide the parts outside the CDR3, is DTGVSQNPRHKITKRGQNVTFRCDPISEHNRLYWYRQTLGQGPEFLTYFQNEAQLEKSRLLSDRFSAERPKGSFSTLEIQRTEQGDSAMYLCATRRGAGVDEQFFGPGTRLTVL.

The rearrangement uses TRBV7-2 and TRBJ1-3; D uncertain. Trimming removed 4 bases from V and 3 bases from J, with 7 bases in between. This CDR3 contains 13 residues. CDR1 is SGHTA and CDR2 is FQGNSA in the germline V gene. CDR3 nucleotide sequence: TGTGCCAGCAGCTCGGGAATTGGAAACACCATATATTTT. Encoded protein: CASSSGIGNTIYF.

The chain couples TRBV21-1 to TRBJ2-5; the table's D call, TRBD1, has no DNA check behind it. TRBV21-1 is noted as a pseudogene. This CDR3 contains 9 residues. The CDR3 reads CASITGGHF. DNA for the CDR3: TGTGCCAGCATAACAGGGGGGCACTTC.

This chain joins TRBV15 and TRBJ1-2; the D is unclear. The V end lost 3 bases, the J end lost 6 bases, and 11 bases lay between the germline ends. The CDR3 spans 13 residues. CDR1 is LNHNV and CDR2 is YYDKDF in the germline V gene (reference sequence). CDR3 sequence reads: CATSSYYGDGYTF. As DNA, the CDR3 is TGTGCCACCAGCAGCTACTATGGGGATGGCTACACCTTC. The whole variable domain, remainder taken from reference TRBV15 and TRBJ1-2, is DAMVIQNPRYQVTQFGKPVTLSCSQTLNHNVMYWYQQKSSQAPKLLFHYYDKDFNNEADTPDNFQSRRPNTSFCFLDIRSPGLGDTAMYLCATSSYYGDGYTFGSGTRLTVV.

The rearrangement uses TRBV19 and TRBJ1-5; D uncertain. The CDR3 spans 11 residues. Germline-derived CDR1 and CDR2 are LNHDA and SQIVND (reference sequence). V lost 5 bases and J lost 10, with 9 bases in between. In nucleotides, the CDR3 is TGTGCCAGTAGTCTACAGTCCCCCCAGCATTTT. This sequence encodes CASSLQSPQHF.

The chain recombines TRBV5-4 with TRBJ1-2; 8 bases align to TRBD1. This CDR3 is 15 amino acids long. V shed 1 base and J 5 bases; nucleotides not matched to a gene: 7. The V gene's germline CDR1 is SGHNT and CDR2 YYREEE (reference sequence). The CDR3, as DNA: TGTGCCAGCAGCTTGCCCGGACAGGGAAGGTATGGCTACACCTTC. Its protein product is CASSLPGQGRYGYTF.

The gene calls are TRBV7-3 and TRBJ2-2; D remains unclear. Per germline, CDR1 SGHTA and CDR2 FQGTGA. V was pared by 1 base and J by 4 bases, with 7 bases between. This CDR3 is 14 amino acids long. This CDR3 reads CASSLSSTTGELFF. CDR3 in DNA: TGTGCCAGCAGCTTAAGCAGTACCACCGGGGAGCTGTTTTTT.

The V gene is TRBV28, the J gene TRBJ1-4; 7 bases line up with TRBD1. Germline CDR1 is MDHEN and CDR2 is SYDVKM. V gave up 6 bases and J gave up 0 bases; unmatched junction bases: 10. The CDR3 length is 17 residues. CDR3 in DNA: TGTGCCAGCAGCCCACCCCAGGGGGATCCAACTAATGAAAAACTGTTTTTT. Amino acid sequence: CASSPPQGDPTNEKLFF.